This T cell receptor beta chain was identified during a study of OX40 agonist ivuxolimab in advanced cancers. The protocol was immunoSEQ multiplex PCR, while the TCRdb copy is restricted to in-frame clones and leaves out a portion. The data show about 19,000 clones, with about nine tenths seen just once and about 17% held by the top ten. The receptor's source is an adult with an advanced solid tumor such as melanoma, head and neck, liver or kidney cancer. The specimen was CD4+ or CD8+ T cells sorted from blood, collected in a trial of the OX40 agonist ivuxolimab.

CDR3 DNA: TGTGCCATCAGGGAAGGTTCACCCTCTGATCCCCCGTACTTC. Translated, it gives CAIREGSPSDPPYF. The chain links TRBV10-3 to TRBJ2-5, with D unresolved. Germline values: CDR1 ENHRY, CDR2 SYGVKD. This CDR3 has 14 amino acids. V gave up 6 bases and J gave up 13 bases, with 24 bases separating them.